Below, 11 T cell receptor beta chains from the same sample are listed, as sequenced in a study of blood T cells in healthy people across ages. Alongside a J-beta primer mix, a sample-barcoded 5' primer served in a second PCR lasting about 6 to 11 cycles. TCRdb reanalysed the 5' RACE reads using MiXCR and keeps one entry per CDR3 protein. The sample contains over a million distinct CDR3 sequences, less than 50% of which appear only once. The sequenced sample was blood. Source of these receptors: a woman aged 55-70 years in good health.

The chain joins TRBV15 to TRBJ1-1; D unclear. Trimming removed 0 bases from V and 5 bases from J, with 7 bases in between. This CDR3 is 13 amino acids long. Germline CDR1 is LNHNV and CDR2 is YYDKDF (reference sequence). The CDR3 DNA reads as TGTGCCACCAGCAGAGATCTTGGGACTGAAGCTTTCTTT. This encodes CATSRDLGTEAFF.

This clonotype was counted between two and nine times. The V and J genes are TRBV28 and TRBJ2-4; 11 nucleotides match TRBD2. TRBJ2-7 explains the end of the DNA better; the J call may be wrong. Per germline, CDR1 MDHEN and CDR2 SYDVKM. The CDR3 runs to 17 residues. CDR3: CASRRPSGRPILYEQYF. The CDR3 region has the DNA TGTGCCAGCAGGCGCCCTAGCGGGAGGCCTATTCTCTACGAGCAGTACTTC.

The CDR3 is CASSLSDSASYEQYF. DNA of the CDR3: TGTGCCAGCAGCTTATCGGATTCCGCCTCCTACGAGCAGTACTTC. The V call is TRBV13, the J call TRBJ2-7, with D unresolved. CDR1 and CDR2 (germline): PRHDT, FYEKMQ (reference sequence). With 2 bases removed from V and 0 bases from J, the gap between germline ends came to 11 bases. This CDR3 region has 15 residues.

This clonotype was seen only a few times. The rearrangement links TRBV11-2 to TRBJ2-1; TRBD2 aligns across 7 bases. The ends lost 5 bases at V and 0 bases at J; junction bases unmatched: 19. CDR1 is SGHAT, CDR2 FQNNGV, per germline. This CDR3 contains 20 residues. The CDR3 protein is CASSPIPGGLAESSYNEQFF. In DNA form, the CDR3 reads TGTGCCAGCAGCCCCATACCAGGAGGGCTAGCGGAGAGCTCCTACAATGAGCAGTTCTTC.

This clonotype was found once. The J gene is TRBJ2-1, the V gene TRBV7-7, with D perhaps given as TRBD1 or TRBD2 (5 bases each). Germline CDR1 is SSHAT and CDR2 is FNYEAQ (reference sequence). Trimming shortened V by 3 bases and J by 7 bases, and 22 bases separated the two germline ends. CDR3 length: 17 amino acids. Here the CDR3 DNA reads TGTGCCAGCAGCTTGGGACCTGCGATAGGAGGTAGGAATGAGCAGTTCTTC. Protein: CASSLGPAIGGRNEQFF.

This clonotype has just a few counts. The gene calls are TRBV3-1 and TRBJ2-7; 8 bases line up with TRBD1. CDR1 is LGHDT, CDR2 YNNKEL, per germline (reference sequence). This CDR3 spans 15 amino acids. With 1 base clipped from V and 2 bases from J, the junction kept 4 bases outside the gene matches. The CDR3 loop is CASSQAPTGAYEQYF. The CDR3 region has the DNA TGTGCCAGCAGCCAAGCCCCGACAGGGGCCTACGAGCAGTACTTC.

In this sample, this clonotype turned up a few times. The V and J genes are TRBV27 and TRBJ2-1; D possibly corresponds to TRBD2 (6 bases). CDR1 and CDR2 from the germline V gene are MNHEY and SMNVEV (reference sequence). The length of the CDR3 is 14 residues. V was pared by 5 bases and J by 6 bases, with 14 bases between. CDR3 loop: CASSPSRLGNEQFF. CDR3 DNA: TGTGCCAGCAGTCCATCAAGACTAGGCAATGAGCAGTTCTTC.

The genes are TRBV9 and TRBJ2-4, with 9 bases aligning to TRBD2. TRBJ2-7 matches the DNA end more closely, so the J call is doubtful. Germline CDR1 is SGDLS and CDR2 is YYNGEE. This CDR3 region has 15 residues. In nucleotides, the CDR3 is TGTGCCAGCAGCGTAGCGGGTAGCGGGAGAAACGAGCAGTACTTC. Its protein product is CASSVAGSGRNEQYF.

Many counts were recorded for this clonotype. The rearrangement uses TRBV28 and TRBJ1-1; D is unclear. V dropped 3 bases and J dropped 1 base, with 12 bases sitting between them. This CDR3 contains 15 residues. The germline V gene has CDR1 MDHEN and CDR2 SYDVKM. Written as DNA, the CDR3 is TGTGCCAGCAGTTTGGGAGGGCGGTCGAACACTGAAGCTTTCTTT. Its translation is CASSLGGRSNTEAFF.

The chain joins TRBV20-1 to TRBJ2-1; D not resolved. CDR3 length: 13 residues. Germline loops: CDR1 DFQATT, CDR2 SNEGSKA (reference sequence). The V end lost 3 bases, the J end lost 5 bases, and 11 bases lay between the germline ends. CDR3 nucleotides: TGCAGTGCTAGTATAGGAGTGAACAATGAGCAGTTCTTC. Protein product: CSASIGVNNEQFF.

This chain connects TRBV20-1 to TRBJ2-1; TRBD2 is a possible D gene (5 bases). The CDR3 totals 17 residues. Trimming removed 2 bases from V and 5 bases from J, with 22 bases in between. The germline gives CDR1 DFQATT, CDR2 SNEGSKA (reference sequence). CDR3 DNA: TGCAGTGCTAGATCAGGAGTGGGAGTCCCCTTCCACAATGAGCAGTTCTTC. Its protein is CSARSGVGVPFHNEQFF.